Shown below are 12 T cell receptor beta chains from a single sample sequenced in a study of early T cells in non-severe SARS-CoV-2 infection. One entry per CDR3 protein results from TCRdb running MiXCR on the 5' RACE reads. The table has about 38,000 distinct CDR3 sequences, around 4.6% seen once. Sequenced sample: whole blood. These receptor sequences come from an adult who was a healthcare worker with PCR-confirmed SARS-CoV-2 infection or an uninfected control (not recorded which).

This clonotype was recorded many times. CDR3: CASSLAGGNEQFF. The DNA for the CDR3 is TGCGCCAGCAGCCTAGCGGGGGGGAATGAGCAGTTCTTC. The chain uses TRBV5-1 and TRBJ2-1; TRBD2 agrees at 12 bases. The trim removed 4 bases at V and 7 bases at J, leaving 0 bases unmatched. The CDR3 consists of 13 residues. CDR1 is SGHRS and CDR2 is YFSETQ in the germline V gene.

Many counts were recorded for this clonotype. The chain is built from TRBV7-8 and TRBJ1-5; D gene uncertain. V was shortened by 4 bases and J by 0 bases, with 19 bases between the two germline ends. Looked up from germline, CDR1 is SGHVS and CDR2 is FQNEAQ. The CDR3 is 18 amino acids. The CDR3 DNA reads as TGTGCCAGCAGCTCTGCTCGGCGTACTGCCTTTAGCAATCAGCCCCAGCATTTT. Encoded protein: CASSSARRTAFSNQPQHF. The variable domain in full, with the rest retrieved from reference TRBV7-8 and TRBJ1-5, is GAGVSQSPRYKVAKRGQDVALRCDPISGHVSLFWYQQALGQGPEFLTYFQNEAQLDKSGLPSDRFFAERPEGSVSTLKIQRTQQEDSAVYLCASSSARRTAFSNQPQHFGDGTRLSIL.

In this sample, this clonotype turned up many times. This chain joins TRBV10-3 and TRBJ1-1; TRBD1 matches at 8 bases. This CDR3 spans 13 amino acids. CDR1 is ENHRY, CDR2 SYGVKD, per germline. The junction had 6 bases not matched to a gene; V was cut back by 7 bases and J by 5 bases. CDR3 bases: TGTGCCATCACCGGGACAGGTGGGACTGAAGCTTTCTTT. Its translation: CAITGTGGTEAFF.

This clonotype was counted ten times or more. The chain joins TRBV2 to TRBJ2-2, with TRBD1 as a possible D gene (6 bases). The CDR3 runs 16 residues. The germline gives CDR1 SNHLY, CDR2 FYNNEI. V was shortened by 8 bases and J by 1 base, with 17 bases between the two germline ends. CDR3 residues: CASLEGAGVNTGELFF. The CDR3 DNA follows: TGTGCCAGCCTCGAAGGGGCAGGGGTGAACACCGGGGAGCTGTTTTTT.

The table lists this clonotype with many counts. V is TRBV7-2 and J is TRBJ2-1; D gene unclear. Germline V gene lookup returns CDR1 SGHTA and CDR2 FQGNSA. The V end lost 4 bases, the J end lost 7 bases, and 8 bases lay between the germline ends. This CDR3 is built from 12 residues. CDR3 in amino acids: CASSSHRNEQFF. DNA for the CDR3: TGTGCCAGCAGCTCCCACCGTAATGAGCAGTTCTTC.

This clonotype was detected ten times or more. This chain joins TRBV11-2 and TRBJ2-1; 11 nucleotides agree with TRBD2. CDR3 length: 15 residues. The V and J ends lost 4 bases and 4 bases, in that order; junction bases with no gene match: 3. CDR1 is SGHAT, CDR2 FQNNGV, per germline. In DNA form, the CDR3 reads TGTGCCAGCAGCTCACTAGCGGGGGTATACAATGAGCAGTTCTTC. This encodes CASSSLAGVYNEQFF.

This clonotype was recorded a few times. The rearrangement uses TRBV4-2 and TRBJ1-6, with TRBD1 identical over 8 bases. V lost 4 bases and J lost 10; bases outside the gene matches: 6. This CDR3 region has 14 residues. CDR1 and CDR2 from the germline V gene are LGHNA and YNFKEQ. The CDR3 spells CASSPRQGQSPLHF. The CDR3 nucleotides read TGTGCCAGCAGCCCGCGACAGGGGCAATCACCCCTCCACTTT.

This clonotype was counted only a few times. V usage is TRBV5-1 and J usage is TRBJ2-7; 7 positions match TRBD1. With 4 bases clipped from V and 0 bases from J, the junction kept 1 base outside the gene matches. Germline CDR1 SGHRS, CDR2 YFSETQ. This CDR3 is built from 13 residues. Here the CDR3 DNA reads TGCGCCAGCAGCGGGGACAGCTCCTACGAGCAGTACTTC. As protein: CASSGDSSYEQYF.

This clonotype was seen many times. V is TRBV3-1 and J is TRBJ1-6, with D possibly being TRBD1 (5 bases). Trimming cost V 4 bases and J 3 bases, with 10 bases left between them. CDR1 and CDR2 from the germline V gene are LGHDT and YNNKEL (reference sequence). The CDR3 is 15 residues long. The CDR3, as DNA: TGTGCCAGCAGCCCCCCGGGACGCTATAATTCACCCCTCCACTTT. This codes for CASSPPGRYNSPLHF.

This clonotype appeared many times. This chain uses TRBV20-1 with TRBJ2-7; D is perhaps TRBD2 (5 bases). CDR1 is DFQATT and CDR2 is SNEGSKA in the germline V gene (reference sequence). Between the trimmed V and J ends, which lost 2 bases and 3 bases, there was a span of 14 bases. This CDR3 is 14 amino acids long. The CDR3 DNA is TGCAGTGCTAGACCCGAAATAGGGAGCTACGAGCAGTACTTC. This translates into CSARPEIGSYEQYF.

The chain employs TRBV30 and TRBJ2-2; the D call may be TRBD1 or TRBD2 (5 bases each). Between the trimmed V and J ends, which lost 3 bases and 4 bases, there was a span of 9 bases. Germline V gene sequence: CDR1 GTSNPN, CDR2 SVGIG (reference sequence). CDR3 size: 13 residues. The CDR3 region is CAWSQGVTGELFF. For the CDR3, the DNA is TGTGCCTGGAGCCAGGGAGTCACCGGGGAGCTGTTTTTT.

At least ten counts were recorded for this clonotype. The rearrangement joins TRBV13 to TRBJ1-6; maybe TRBD1 (6 bases). The CDR3 length is 15 residues. V was pared by 4 bases and J by 2 bases, with 9 bases between. Germline-derived CDR1 and CDR2 are PRHDT and FYEKMQ (reference sequence). CDR3 sequence: CASSWKGAYNSPLHF. The CDR3 DNA reads as TGTGCCAGCAGCTGGAAGGGGGCCTATAATTCACCCCTCCACTTT.